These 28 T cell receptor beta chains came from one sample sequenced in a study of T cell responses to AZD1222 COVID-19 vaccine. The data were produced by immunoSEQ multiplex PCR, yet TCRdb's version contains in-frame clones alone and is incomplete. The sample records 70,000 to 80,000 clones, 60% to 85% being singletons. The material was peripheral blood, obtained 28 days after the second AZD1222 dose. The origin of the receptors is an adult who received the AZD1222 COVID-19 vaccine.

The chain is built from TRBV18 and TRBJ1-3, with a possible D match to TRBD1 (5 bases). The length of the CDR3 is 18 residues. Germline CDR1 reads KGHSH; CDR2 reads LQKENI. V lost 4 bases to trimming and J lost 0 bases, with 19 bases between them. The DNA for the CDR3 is TGTGCCAGCTCACAACTCGGGACCTTTCAGAGCTCTGGAAACACCATATATTTT. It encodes CASSQLGTFQSSGNTIYF.

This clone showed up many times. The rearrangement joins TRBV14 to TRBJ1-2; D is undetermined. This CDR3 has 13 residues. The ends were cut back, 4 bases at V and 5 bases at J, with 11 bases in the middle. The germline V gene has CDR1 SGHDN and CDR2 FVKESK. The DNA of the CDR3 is TGTGCCAGCAGCCTGGCGGCTACGTATGGCTACACCTTC. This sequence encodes CASSLAATYGYTF.

CDR3 residues: CASSSTGTGYEQYF. The CDR3 DNA is TGTGCCAGCAGTTCCACCGGGACAGGATACGAGCAGTACTTC. The chain carries TRBV27 and TRBJ2-7; 8 bases are shared with TRBD1. V shed 4 bases and J 4 bases; nucleotides not matched to a gene: 6. The CDR3 is 14 residues long. Looked up from germline, CDR1 is MNHEY and CDR2 is SMNVEV (reference sequence).

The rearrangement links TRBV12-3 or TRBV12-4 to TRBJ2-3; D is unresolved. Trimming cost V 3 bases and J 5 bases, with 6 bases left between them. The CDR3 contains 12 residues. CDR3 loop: CASSLSEDTQYF. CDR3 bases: TGTGCCAGCAGTTTGTCAGAAGATACGCAGTATTTT.

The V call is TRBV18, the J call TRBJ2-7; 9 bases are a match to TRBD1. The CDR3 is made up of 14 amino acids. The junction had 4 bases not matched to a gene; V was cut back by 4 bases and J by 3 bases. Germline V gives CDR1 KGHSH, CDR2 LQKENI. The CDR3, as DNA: TGTGCCAGCTCACTCGCGGGACAGGGCTACGAGCAGTACTTC. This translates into CASSLAGQGYEQYF. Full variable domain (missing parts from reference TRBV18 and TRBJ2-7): NAGVMQNPRHLVRRRGQEARLRCSPMKGHSHVYWYRQLPEEGLKFMVYLQKENIIDESGMPKERFSAEFPKEGPSILRIQQVVRGDSAAYFCASSLAGQGYEQYFGPGTRLTVT.

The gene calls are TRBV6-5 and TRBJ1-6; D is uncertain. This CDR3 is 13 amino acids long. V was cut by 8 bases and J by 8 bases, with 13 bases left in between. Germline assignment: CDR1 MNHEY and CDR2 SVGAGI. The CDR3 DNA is TGTGCCAGCCGAGTGACCCCTCATTCACCCCTCCACTTT. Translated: CASRVTPHSPLHF.

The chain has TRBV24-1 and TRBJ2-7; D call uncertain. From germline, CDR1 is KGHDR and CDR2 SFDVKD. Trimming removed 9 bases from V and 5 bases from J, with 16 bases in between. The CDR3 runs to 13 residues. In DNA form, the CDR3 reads TGTGCCACCGCGGCCCCAGTCACTGACGAGCAGTACTTC. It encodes CATAAPVTDEQYF.

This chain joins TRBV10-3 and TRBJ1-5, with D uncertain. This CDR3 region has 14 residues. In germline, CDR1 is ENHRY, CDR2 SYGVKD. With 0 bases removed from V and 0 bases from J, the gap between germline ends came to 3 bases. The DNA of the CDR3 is TGTGCCATCAGTGAGTCCGTTAGCAATCAGCCCCAGCATTTT. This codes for CAISESVSNQPQHF.

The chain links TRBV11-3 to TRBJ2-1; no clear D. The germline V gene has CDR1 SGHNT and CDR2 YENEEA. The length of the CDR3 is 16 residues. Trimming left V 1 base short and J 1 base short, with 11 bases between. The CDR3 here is CASSLGALPSYNEQFF. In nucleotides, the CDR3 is TGTGCCAGCAGCTTAGGTGCGCTCCCGTCCTACAATGAGCAGTTCTTC.

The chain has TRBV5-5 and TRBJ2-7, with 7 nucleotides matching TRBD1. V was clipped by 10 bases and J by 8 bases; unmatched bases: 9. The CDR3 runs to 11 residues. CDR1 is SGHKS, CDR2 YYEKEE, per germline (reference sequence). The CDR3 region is CASGTESQQYF. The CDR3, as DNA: TGTGCCTCCGGGACAGAGTCCCAGCAGTACTTC.

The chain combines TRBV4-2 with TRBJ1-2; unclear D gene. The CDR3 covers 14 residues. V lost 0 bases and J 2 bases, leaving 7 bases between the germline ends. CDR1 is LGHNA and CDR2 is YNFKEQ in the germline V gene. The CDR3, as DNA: TGTGCCAGCAGCCAAGATGGTCTGAACTATGGCTACACCTTC. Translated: CASSQDGLNYGYTF.

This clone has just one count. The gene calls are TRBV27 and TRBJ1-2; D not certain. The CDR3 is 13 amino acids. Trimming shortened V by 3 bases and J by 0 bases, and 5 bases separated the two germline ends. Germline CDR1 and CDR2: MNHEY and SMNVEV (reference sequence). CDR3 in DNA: TGTGCCAGCAGTTTGGAAGCTAACTATGGCTACACCTTC. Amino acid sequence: CASSLEANYGYTF.

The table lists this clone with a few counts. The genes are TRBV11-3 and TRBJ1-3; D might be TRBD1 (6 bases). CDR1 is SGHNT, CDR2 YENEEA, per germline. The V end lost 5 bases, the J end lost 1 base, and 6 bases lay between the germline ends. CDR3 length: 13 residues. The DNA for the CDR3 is TGTGCCAGCAGCCAGGGGTCTGGAAACACCATATATTTT. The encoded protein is CASSQGSGNTIYF. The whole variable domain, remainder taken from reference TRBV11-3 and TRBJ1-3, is EAGVVQSPRYKIIEKKQPVAFWCNPISGHNTLYWYLQNLGQGPELLIRYENEEAVDDSQLPKDRFSAERLKGVDSTLKIQPAELGDSAVYLCASSQGSGNTIYFGEGSWLTVV.

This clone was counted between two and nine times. The CDR3 sequence is CASSPKLQNTGELFF. CDR3 sequence (DNA): TGTGCCAGCTCACCAAAACTACAGAACACCGGGGAGCTGTTTTTT. The chain employs TRBV18 and TRBJ2-2; D remains ambiguous. Germline values: CDR1 KGHSH, CDR2 LQKENI. V lost 2 bases and J 1 base, leaving 8 bases between the germline ends. This CDR3 is built from 15 residues.

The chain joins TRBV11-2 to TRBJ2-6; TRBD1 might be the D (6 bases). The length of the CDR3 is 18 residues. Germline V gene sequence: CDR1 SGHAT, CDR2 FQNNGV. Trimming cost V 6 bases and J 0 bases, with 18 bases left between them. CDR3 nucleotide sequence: TGTGCCAGCAGTCGCCGAAGGGACATCCTCTCTGGGGCCAACGTCCTGACTTTC. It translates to CASSRRRDILSGANVLTF.

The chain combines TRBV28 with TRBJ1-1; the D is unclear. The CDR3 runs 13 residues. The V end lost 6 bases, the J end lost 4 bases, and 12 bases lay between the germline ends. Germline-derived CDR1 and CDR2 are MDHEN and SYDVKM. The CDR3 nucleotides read TGTGCCAGCAGCCCAAGGTTAGGCACTGAAGCTTTCTTT. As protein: CASSPRLGTEAFF.

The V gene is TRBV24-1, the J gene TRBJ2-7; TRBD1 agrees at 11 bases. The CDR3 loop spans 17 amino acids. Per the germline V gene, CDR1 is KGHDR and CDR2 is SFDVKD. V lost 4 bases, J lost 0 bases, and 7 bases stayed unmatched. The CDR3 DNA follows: TGTGCCACCAGTGAGTCCGGGACAGGGGGATCCTCCTACGAGCAGTACTTC. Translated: CATSESGTGGSSYEQYF.

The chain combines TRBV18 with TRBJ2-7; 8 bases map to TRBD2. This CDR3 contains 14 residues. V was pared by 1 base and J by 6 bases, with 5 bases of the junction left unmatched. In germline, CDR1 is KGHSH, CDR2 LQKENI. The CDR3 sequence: CASSPRSGSPEQYF. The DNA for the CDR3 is TGTGCCAGCTCACCACGAAGCGGGAGTCCCGAGCAGTACTTC.

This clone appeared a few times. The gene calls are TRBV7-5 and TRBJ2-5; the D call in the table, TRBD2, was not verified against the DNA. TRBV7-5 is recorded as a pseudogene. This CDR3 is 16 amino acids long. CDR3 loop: CVRSFPSGGAQETQYF. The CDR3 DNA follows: TGTGTCAGAAGCTTCCCTAGCGGGGGGGCCCAAGAGACCCAGTACTTC.

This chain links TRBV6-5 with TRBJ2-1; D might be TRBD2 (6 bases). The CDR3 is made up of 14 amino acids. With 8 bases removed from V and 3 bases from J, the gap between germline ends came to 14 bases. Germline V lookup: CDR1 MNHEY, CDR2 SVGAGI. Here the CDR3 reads CASGGLGIYNEQFF. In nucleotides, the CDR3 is TGTGCCAGCGGGGGACTTGGAATCTACAATGAGCAGTTCTTC.

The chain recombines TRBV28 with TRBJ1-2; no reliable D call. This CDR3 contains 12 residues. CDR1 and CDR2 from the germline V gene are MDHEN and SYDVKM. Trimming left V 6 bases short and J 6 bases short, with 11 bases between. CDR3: CASRFPANGYTF. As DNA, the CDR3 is TGTGCCAGCAGATTCCCAGCAAATGGCTACACCTTC.

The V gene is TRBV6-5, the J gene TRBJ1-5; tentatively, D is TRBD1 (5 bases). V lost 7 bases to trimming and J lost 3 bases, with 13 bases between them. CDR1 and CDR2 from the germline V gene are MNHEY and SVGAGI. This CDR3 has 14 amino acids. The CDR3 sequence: CASTEGRVNQPQHF. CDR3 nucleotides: TGTGCCAGCACGGAGGGGAGGGTCAATCAGCCCCAGCATTTT.

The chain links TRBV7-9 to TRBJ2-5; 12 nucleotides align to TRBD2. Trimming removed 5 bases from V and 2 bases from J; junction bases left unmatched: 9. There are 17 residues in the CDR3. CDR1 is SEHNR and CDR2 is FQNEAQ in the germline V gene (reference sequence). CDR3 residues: CASSALWTSGMQETQYF. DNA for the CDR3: TGTGCCAGCAGCGCCCTCTGGACTAGCGGGATGCAAGAGACCCAGTACTTC.

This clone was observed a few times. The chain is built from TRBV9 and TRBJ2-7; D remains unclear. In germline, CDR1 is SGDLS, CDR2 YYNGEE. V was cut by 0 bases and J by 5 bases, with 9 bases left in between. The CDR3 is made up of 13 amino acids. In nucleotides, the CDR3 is TGTGCCAGCAGCGTAGGTGTGGACCACGAGCAGTACTTC. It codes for CASSVGVDHEQYF.

Here the CDR3 reads CASSYSTVYGYTF. The CDR3 nucleotides read TGTGCCAGCAGTTACTCGACAGTCTATGGCTACACCTTC. This chain uses TRBV6-5 with TRBJ1-2, with TRBD1 as a possible D gene (5 bases). The V end lost 0 bases, the J end lost 4 bases, and 6 bases lay between the germline ends. The CDR3 is 13 residues long. The germline gives CDR1 MNHEY, CDR2 SVGAGI.

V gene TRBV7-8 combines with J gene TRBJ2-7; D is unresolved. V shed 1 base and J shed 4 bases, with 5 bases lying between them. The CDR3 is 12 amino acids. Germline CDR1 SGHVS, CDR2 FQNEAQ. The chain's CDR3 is CASSLGTYEQYF. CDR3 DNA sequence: TGTGCCAGCAGCTTAGGGACGTACGAGCAGTACTTC.

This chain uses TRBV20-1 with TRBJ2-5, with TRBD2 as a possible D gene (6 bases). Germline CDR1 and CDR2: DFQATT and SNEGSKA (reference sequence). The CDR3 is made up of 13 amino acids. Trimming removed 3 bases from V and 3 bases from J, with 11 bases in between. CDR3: CSASGGNKETQYF. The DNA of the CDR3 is TGCAGTGCTAGTGGCGGGAACAAAGAGACCCAGTACTTC.

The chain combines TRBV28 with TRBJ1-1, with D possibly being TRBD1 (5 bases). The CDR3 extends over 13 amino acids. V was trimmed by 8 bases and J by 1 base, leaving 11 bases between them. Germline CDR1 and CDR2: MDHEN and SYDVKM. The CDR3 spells CASRGHWNTEAFF. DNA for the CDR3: TGTGCCAGCCGAGGACACTGGAACACTGAAGCTTTCTTT.